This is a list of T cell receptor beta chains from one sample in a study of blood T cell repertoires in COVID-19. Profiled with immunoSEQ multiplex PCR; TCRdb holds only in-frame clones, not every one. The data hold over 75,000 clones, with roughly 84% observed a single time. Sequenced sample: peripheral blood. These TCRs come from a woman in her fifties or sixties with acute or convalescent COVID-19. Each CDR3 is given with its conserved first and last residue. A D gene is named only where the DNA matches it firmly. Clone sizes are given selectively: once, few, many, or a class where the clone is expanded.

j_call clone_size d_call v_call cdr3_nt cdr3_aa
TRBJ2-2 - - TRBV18 TGTGCCAGCTCACCCACTTGGGTGTGGGCTTCGGACACCGGGGAGCTGTTTTTT CASSPTWVWASDTGELFF
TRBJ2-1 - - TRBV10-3 TGTGCCATCAGTGATGCCCCTTCTAGTCTCAATGAGCAGTTCTTC CAISDAPSSLNEQFF
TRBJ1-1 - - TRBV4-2 TGTGCCAGCAGACAGGGAGCGGAGACTGAAGCTTTCTTT CASRQGAETEAFF
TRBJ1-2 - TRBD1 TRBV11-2 TGTGCCAGCAGCTTAGCCCGACAGGGTGGCTACACCTTC CASSLARQGGYTF
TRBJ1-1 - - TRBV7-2 TGTGCCAGCAGCTTAGCGCCTGGGGCTCAGAACACTGAAGCTTTCTTT CASSLAPGAQNTEAFF
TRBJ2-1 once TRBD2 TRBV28 TGTGCCAGCAGGGTGGCGGGAGGTTTAAATGAGCAGTTCTTC CASRVAGGLNEQFF
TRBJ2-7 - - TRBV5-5 TGTGCCAGCAGCCGGGGTGGTGGGTCCTACGAGCAGTACTTC CASSRGGGSYEQYF
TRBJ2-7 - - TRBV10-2 TGCGCCAGCAGCGTCCGACTCGGAGAACGGGAGCAGTACTTC CASSVRLGEREQYF
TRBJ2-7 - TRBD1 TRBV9 TGTGCCAGCAGCGCTACAGGGGGCTCTTCCTACGAGCAGTACTTC CASSATGGSSYEQYF
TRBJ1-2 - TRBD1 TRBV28 TGTGCCAGCAGGGACCACGGGACAGGGATTGATGGCTACACCTTC CASRDHGTGIDGYTF
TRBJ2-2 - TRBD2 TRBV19 TGTGCCAGTACCATAGCGGGAGGGGTAGGCGGGGAGCTGTTTTTT CASTIAGGVGGELFF
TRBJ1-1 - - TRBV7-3 TGTGCCAGCAGCGGGCCCGGGGGCGGGGGGAACACTGAAGCTTTCTTT CASSGPGGGGNTEAFF
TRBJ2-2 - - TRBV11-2 TGTGCCAGCAGCTTATTGGGGGGTGCGAACACCGGGGAGCTGTTTTTT CASSLLGGANTGELFF
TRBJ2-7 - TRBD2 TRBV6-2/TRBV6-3 TGTGCCAGCAGTTACTCAGCGGGGTACGAGCAGTACTTC CASSYSAGYEQYF
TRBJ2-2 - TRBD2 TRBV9 TGTGCCAGCAGCGTAAGATCTAGCGGGTACACCGGGGAGCTGTTTTTT CASSVRSSGYTGELFF
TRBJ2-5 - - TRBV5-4 TGTGCCAGCAGCCAACAAACAGGGACGGAGACCCAGTACTTC CASSQQTGTETQYF
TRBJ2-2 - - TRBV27 TGTGCCAGCAGTTGGCGGTTGGGCACCGGGGAGCTGTTTTTT CASSWRLGTGELFF
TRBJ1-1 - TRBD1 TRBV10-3 TGTGCCGTCCGACAGGGCCTGACGAACACTGAAGCTTTCTTT CAVRQGLTNTEAFF
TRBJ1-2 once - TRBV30 TGTGCCTGGAGTACCGGCGGGGGCAAAAACTATGGCTACACCTTC CAWSTGGGKNYGYTF
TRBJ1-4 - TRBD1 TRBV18 TGTGCCAGCTCCCCAGGAGGGGGCCAGTTGGGGGAAAAACTGTTTTTT CASSPGGGQLGEKLFF
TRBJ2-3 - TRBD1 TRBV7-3 TGTGCCAGCAGCTATGACAGGGTGGCTGATACGCAGTATTTT CASSYDRVADTQYF
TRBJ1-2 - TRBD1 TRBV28 TGTGCCAGCAGTGCCGGGACAGGGGGCGCCTTGAGATATGGCTACACCTTC CASSAGTGGALRYGYTF
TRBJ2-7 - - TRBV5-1 TGCGCCAGCAGCCCCGAGCGGATCTCCTACGAGCAGTACTTC CASSPERISYEQYF
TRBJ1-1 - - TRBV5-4 TGTGCCAGCGAGGAGGGGCCGACTGAAGCTTTCTTT CASEEGPTEAFF